This TCR beta chain appears in the sequencing data of a study of T cells in Graves' hyperthyroidism and ophthalmopathy. The CDR3 is 16 amino acids. Trimming cost V 7 bases and J 5 bases, with 21 bases left between them. Per the germline V gene, CDR1 is SEHNR and CDR2 is FQNEAQ (reference sequence). Graves' hyperthyroidism was deemed stable given no ophthalmopathy progression within 18 months. The source material, RNA transcripts, was used to amplify TCR beta CDR3 regions. RT-PCR in the first round (using the HTBI primer set) targeted the TCR CDR3. TCRdb reanalysed the multiplex PCR reads using MiXCR and keeps one entry per CDR3 protein. The sample holds over 700,000 distinct CDR3 sequences, 35% to 40% seen once.

The gene calls are TRBV7-9 and TRBJ1-5; possibly TRBD1 for D (6 bases). Input material: blood. The sequence was collected from a man in his late teens or twenties with Graves' hyperthyroidism. CDR3 DNA: TGTGCCAGCACCGAACCAAGACAGGTTCCCTATCAGCCCCAGCATTTT. It is translated as CASTEPRQVPYQPQHF.